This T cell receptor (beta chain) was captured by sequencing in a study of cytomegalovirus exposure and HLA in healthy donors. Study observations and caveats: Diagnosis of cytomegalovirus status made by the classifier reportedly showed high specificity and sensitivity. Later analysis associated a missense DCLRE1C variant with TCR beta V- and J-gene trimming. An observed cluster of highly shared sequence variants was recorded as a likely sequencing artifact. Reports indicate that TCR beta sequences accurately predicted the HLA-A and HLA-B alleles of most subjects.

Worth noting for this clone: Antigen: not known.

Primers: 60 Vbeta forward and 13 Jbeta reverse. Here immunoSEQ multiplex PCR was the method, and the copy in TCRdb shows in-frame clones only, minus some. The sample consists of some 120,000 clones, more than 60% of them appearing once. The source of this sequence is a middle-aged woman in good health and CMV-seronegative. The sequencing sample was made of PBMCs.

The CDR3 DNA follows: TGTGCCAGCAGTGAAGGGACAGGAGGCAATGAGCAGTTCTTC. As protein: CASSEGTGGNEQFF. J is TRBJ2-1 and V is TRBV6-4, with 8 bases fitting TRBD1. Germline values: CDR1 MRHNA, CDR2 SNTAGT. V shed 3 bases and J 6 bases; nucleotides not matched to a gene: 4. The CDR3 loop spans 14 amino acids.